These 28 T cell receptor beta chains were all obtained from the same sample, sequenced in a study of PD-1 blockade in classical Hodgkin lymphoma. The table came from immunoSEQ multiplex PCR; TCRdb's copy has only in-frame clones and leaves some out. Here the sample spans some 24,000 clones, about 88% being singletons. As for time point: cycle 4 day 1 (C4D1), after 5 to 7 weeks of nivolumab. In every patient, relapse followed autologous stem cell transplantation, while exposure to brentuximab vedotin differed. The specimen comprised peripheral blood mononuclear cells (PBMCs), sampled before the fourth cycle of nivolumab. These receptors came from a human donor with classical Hodgkin lymphoma.

This chain links TRBV9 with TRBJ2-6, with D perhaps matching TRBD1 or TRBD2 (5 bases each). The V end lost 2 bases, the J end lost 2 bases, and 8 bases lay between the germline ends. The CDR3 loop spans 15 amino acids. Germline V gene sequence: CDR1 SGDLS, CDR2 YYNGEE. CDR3 nucleotide sequence: TGTGCCAGCAGCGTCGGGGCGGCTGGGGCCAACGTCCTGACTTTC. It is translated as CASSVGAAGANVLTF.

J is TRBJ2-5 and V is TRBV11-2; TRBD2 matches 8 bases. This CDR3 has 13 amino acids. The V gene's germline CDR1 is SGHAT and CDR2 FQNNGV. Germline trimming cut 8 bases from V and 4 bases from J; bases unmatched to any gene: 6. Here the CDR3 reads CASGLSGGETQYF. The CDR3 nucleotides read TGTGCCAGCGGCCTCAGCGGGGGAGAGACCCAGTACTTC.

This clone was found once. The rearrangement links TRBV13 to TRBJ2-7; 7 bases line up with TRBD1. In germline, CDR1 is PRHDT, CDR2 FYEKMQ (reference sequence). The CDR3 runs 15 residues. V was pared by 4 bases and J by 2 bases, with 8 bases of the junction left unmatched. As DNA, the CDR3 is TGTGCCAGCAGCTACGAAGGGACAGACCCCTACGAGCAGTACTTC. Amino acids: CASSYEGTDPYEQYF.

J is TRBJ2-1 and V is TRBV7-9; the D is unclear. The CDR3 is made up of 14 amino acids. Germline V gene data show CDR1 as SEHNR and CDR2 as FQNEAQ (reference sequence). V lost 3 bases to trimming and J lost 3 bases, with 9 bases between them. The CDR3 region has the DNA TGTGCCAGCAGCTTTCTCGAGCGCTACAATGAGCAGTTCTTC. Translating gives CASSFLERYNEQFF.

V and J are TRBV28 and TRBJ2-5; tentatively, D is TRBD1 (7 bases). Germline values: CDR1 MDHEN, CDR2 SYDVKM. Trimming shortened V by 4 bases and J by 5 bases, and 20 bases separated the two germline ends. This CDR3 contains 16 residues. CDR3 sequence reads: CASSSLGGGNSETQYF. Here the CDR3 DNA reads TGTGCCAGCAGTTCTCTAGGGGGCGGGAACTCGGAGACCCAGTACTTC.

V and J are TRBV5-1 and TRBJ1-1, with TRBD1 as a possible D gene (5 bases). The V gene lost 4 bases and the J gene lost 7 bases, with 14 bases spanning the gap. The CDR3 covers 13 residues. The germline V gene encodes CDR1 SGHRS and CDR2 YFSETQ. This CDR3 is CASSPGPYLEAFF. As DNA, the CDR3 is TGCGCCAGCAGCCCGGGGCCCTACCTTGAAGCTTTCTTT.

This clone has just a few counts. The chain recombines TRBV4-1 with TRBJ1-1; TRBD1 aligns across 8 bases. The trim removed 3 bases at V and 1 base at J, leaving 10 bases unmatched. The CDR3 extends over 17 amino acids. Germline values: CDR1 MGHRA, CDR2 YSYEKL. The CDR3 sequence is CASSHGIGQGGNTEAFF. CDR3 nucleotide sequence: TGCGCCAGCAGCCATGGGATTGGACAGGGAGGGAACACTGAAGCTTTCTTT.

This clone was seen a handful of times. The gene calls are TRBV2 and TRBJ2-7; D not certain. CDR3 length equals 14 residues. The V end lost 2 bases, the J end lost 2 bases, and 10 bases lay between the germline ends. CDR1 is SNHLY, CDR2 FYNNEI, per germline. CDR3 sequence reads: CASSERQITYEQYF. The CDR3 coding sequence is TGTGCCAGCAGTGAACGGCAGATTACCTACGAGCAGTACTTC.

The rearrangement links TRBV7-6 to TRBJ1-1, with a possible D match to TRBD1 (5 bases). Germline V gene lookup returns CDR1 SGHVS and CDR2 FNYEAQ. The CDR3 is made up of 12 amino acids. Trimming shortened V by 7 bases and J by 1 base, and 7 bases separated the two germline ends. The CDR3 reads CASKGENTEAFF. CDR3 nucleotides: TGTGCCAGCAAAGGGGAGAACACTGAAGCTTTCTTT.

The chain combines TRBV2 with TRBJ1-6; tentative D call: TRBD1 (6 bases). The germline V gene encodes CDR1 SNHLY and CDR2 FYNNEI. V was pared by 6 bases and J by 8 bases, with 17 bases between. CDR3 length: 15 amino acids. The CDR3 loop is CASSAETGFYSPLHF. DNA for the CDR3: TGTGCCAGCAGCGCTGAGACAGGCTTCTATTCACCCCTCCACTTT.

A word on this clone: Other DNA sequences in this sample translate to the same CDR3. The rearrangement joins TRBV4-3 to TRBJ1-1; D not certain. Germline values: CDR1 LGHNA, CDR2 YSLEER. The CDR3 runs 13 residues. Trimming took 1 base from V and 4 from J, leaving 7 bases between them. CDR3 sequence (DNA): TGCGCCAGCAGCCAAGTGTGGGGCACTGAAGCTTTCTTT. Protein product: CASSQVWGTEAFF.

V and J are TRBV6-5 and TRBJ1-1; D remains ambiguous. The CDR3 totals 13 residues. V was clipped by 2 bases and J by 0 bases, with 4 bases between them. Germline CDR1 and CDR2: MNHEY and SVGAGI. The CDR3 nucleotides are TGTGCCAGCAGTTACAGGCTGAACACTGAAGCTTTCTTT. Translating it yields CASSYRLNTEAFF.

As regards this clone: The missing conserved phenylalanine or tryptophan at the end of this CDR3 makes a read error likely. The limits of the CDR3 on the DNA are not certain, so only TCRdb's listed CDR3 is given. V is TRBV21-1 and J is TRBJ1-2. TRBV21-1 is assigned pseudogene status. The CDR3 sequence runs 10 residues, both termini included. CDR3 region: CASSKRAVTL.

As concerns this clone: A read error may produce the germline difference seen at one junction end. The V and J genes are TRBV9 and TRBJ2-6; D gene uncertain. Looked up from germline, CDR1 is SGDLS and CDR2 is YYNGEE. The CDR3 totals 14 residues. CDR3 coding DNA: TGTGCCAGCAGCGTAGTATCTGGTGCCAACGTCCTGACTTTC. Translation gives CASSVVSGANVLTF. Looking up the rest from reference TRBV9 and TRBJ2-6 gives the full variable domain: DSGVTQTPKHLITATGQRVTLRCSPRSGDLSVYWYQQSLDQGLQFLIQYYNGEERAKGNILERFSAQQFPDLHSELNLSSLELGDSALYFCASSVVSGANVLTFGAGSRLTVL.

CDR3 protein: CASSLTSGRANEQFF. The CDR3 bases are TGTGCCAGCAGCCTGACTAGCGGGAGGGCCAATGAGCAGTTCTTC. The chain links TRBV5-4 to TRBJ2-1, with 14 nucleotides matching TRBD2. The trim removed 4 bases at V and 6 bases at J, leaving 3 bases unmatched. Germline CDR1 reads SGHNT; CDR2 reads YYREEE (reference sequence). CDR3 size: 15 residues.

The chain recombines TRBV2 with TRBJ2-5, with 10 bases that match TRBD2. CDR1 is SNHLY and CDR2 is FYNNEI in the germline V gene. The CDR3 has 16 residues. V lost 7 bases, J lost 1 base, and 9 bases stayed unmatched. The DNA of the CDR3 is TGTGCCAGCACCGAGGCCAGCGGGAGGGTCCAAGAGACCCAGTACTTC. Translated, it gives CASTEASGRVQETQYF.

This clone was counted a single time. This chain joins TRBV30 and TRBJ1-6, with D hard to call. V was clipped by 0 bases and J by 9 bases, with 3 bases between them. The germline CDR1 and CDR2 sequences are GTSNPN and SVGIG (reference sequence). The CDR3 extends over 11 amino acids. The CDR3 DNA follows: TGTGCCTGGAGTGTAGGTTCACCCCTCCACTTT. This encodes CAWSVGSPLHF.

The CDR3 nucleotides read TGCGCCAGCAGCCAAGGGCTAGCGGGAGCAAGGCAGTACTTC. It specifies CASSQGLAGARQYF. This chain links TRBV4-3 with TRBJ2-7; TRBD2 matches at 10 bases. This CDR3 comprises 14 residues. Germline V gene sequence: CDR1 LGHNA, CDR2 YSLEER. V trimming: 1 base; J trimming: 9 bases; junction bases outside the gene matches: 6.

The V and J genes are TRBV7-6 and TRBJ2-2; TRBD2 aligns across 7 bases. The CDR3 covers 15 residues. J was trimmed by 6 bases and V by 5 bases; bases with no gene match: 9. From germline, CDR1 is SGHVS and CDR2 FNYEAQ. Here the CDR3 DNA reads TGTGCCAGCAGCCCAGGGAGGGCTTCCGCCGGGGAGCTGTTTTTT. The encoded protein is CASSPGRASAGELFF.

In its sample, this clone was seen once. V and J are TRBV19 and TRBJ2-3; 12 nucleotides agree with TRBD1. The CDR3 loop spans 18 amino acids. The germline CDR1 and CDR2 sequences are LNHDA and SQIVND (reference sequence). J lost 4 bases, V lost 10 bases, and 18 bases had no gene match. The CDR3 loop is CATKADRDRGQGADTQYF. CDR3 coding DNA: TGTGCCACTAAAGCGGACCGGGACAGGGGGCAGGGAGCAGATACGCAGTATTTT.

This chain uses TRBV19 with TRBJ1-1, with unresolved D. The germline CDR1 and CDR2 sequences are LNHDA and SQIVND (reference sequence). V lost 5 bases and J 1 base, leaving 17 bases between the germline ends. This CDR3 has 16 amino acids. The CDR3 coding sequence is TGTGCCAGTAGTGTCAGAGGGCAGGATTCGAACACTGAAGCTTTCTTT. This translates into CASSVRGQDSNTEAFF.

The chain couples TRBV28 to TRBJ2-7; the D is unclear. Germline V gene sequence: CDR1 MDHEN, CDR2 SYDVKM. Between the trimmed V and J ends, which lost 2 bases and 2 bases, there was a span of 10 bases. The CDR3 spans 14 residues. This chain's CDR3 is CASSLSPRTYEQYF. The DNA of the CDR3 is TGTGCCAGCAGTTTAAGTCCCCGAACCTACGAGCAGTACTTC.

The chain joins TRBV7-5 to TRBJ2-3; the listed D gene, TRBD1, was not tested against the DNA. TRBV7-5 is assigned pseudogene status. The CDR3 is made up of 15 amino acids. The CDR3 sequence: CVRSQVGPRTDTQYF. The CDR3 DNA reads TGTGTCAGAAGCCAGGTGGGGCCACGGACAGATACGCAGTATTTT.

The genes are TRBV11-3 and TRBJ1-1; D unresolved. This CDR3 has 16 amino acids. The V end lost 6 bases, the J end lost 7 bases, and 24 bases lay between the germline ends. In germline, CDR1 is SGHNT, CDR2 YENEEA. The CDR3 protein is CASSRSGRRLHGEAFF. The DNA for the CDR3 is TGTGCCAGCAGTCGGAGCGGGAGGAGGCTCCATGGTGAAGCTTTCTTT.

This clone was observed a handful of times. This chain connects TRBV19 to TRBJ2-7, with 14 positions matching TRBD2. The V gene end was trimmed by 1 base and the J gene end by 7 bases; junction bases not matched to a gene: 3. Germline CDR1 LNHDA, CDR2 SQIVND (reference sequence). The CDR3 is made up of 15 amino acids. The CDR3 coding sequence is TGTGCCAGTAGTATAGGGGGACTAGCGGGAGATGAGCAGTACTTC. The encoded protein is CASSIGGLAGDEQYF.

V is TRBV4-3 and J is TRBJ2-7; 7 bases are a match to TRBD1. Germline loops: CDR1 LGHNA, CDR2 YSLEER. This CDR3 region has 15 residues. The J segment lost 4 bases and the V segment lost 1 base, leaving 7 bases of the junction unmatched. This chain's CDR3 is CASSQAQQGWYEQYF. Written as DNA, the CDR3 is TGCGCCAGCAGCCAAGCCCAACAGGGGTGGTACGAGCAGTACTTC.

The chain employs TRBV19 and TRBJ2-1, with D perhaps TRBD1 (5 bases). V was shortened by 6 bases and J by 4 bases, with 13 bases between the two germline ends. Germline CDR1 reads LNHDA; CDR2 reads SQIVND (reference sequence). The CDR3 is made up of 14 amino acids. CDR3 sequence: CASRAIDSYNEQFF. The CDR3, as DNA: TGTGCCAGTAGAGCGATCGACAGTTACAATGAGCAGTTCTTC.

The rearrangement joins TRBV27 to TRBJ2-7; 7 nucleotides match TRBD2. This CDR3 has 14 amino acids. Per germline, CDR1 MNHEY and CDR2 SMNVEV (reference sequence). Unmatched junction bases numbered 4, after V lost 3 bases and J lost 2 bases. DNA of the CDR3: TGTGCCAGCAGTTTGGCTAGCGGAACCTACGAGCAGTACTTC. It translates to CASSLASGTYEQYF.